These T cell receptor beta chains were read from a single sample in a study of identical twins. One entry per CDR3 protein, called by TCRdb with MiXCR from the 5' RACE reads. The table records 520,000 or so distinct CDR3 sequences, about 20% of them present only once. These data also formed part of another study, on T cells expressing NK-cell markers.

The sample was CD4+ T cells sorted from blood. All receptors derive from a woman aged 18 to 35 in good health. Each CDR3 is given with its conserved first and last residue. The D gene is left open where the match is weak. Size values are once, few and many counts, or a class for expanded clones, and some rows have none.

v_gene,j_gene,d_gene,abundance,len,CDR3nt,CDR3aa
TRBV12-3/TRBV12-4,TRBJ1-1,.,few,13,TGTGCCAGCAGCCCGACAACCGACACTGAAGCTTTCTTT,CASSPTTDTEAFF
TRBV20-1,TRBJ2-5,TRBD1,many,13,TGCAGTGCTTTAACAGGGGGCATGGAGACCCAGTACTTC,CSALTGGMETQYF
TRBV20-1,TRBJ2-2,.,few,14,TGCAGTGCGAAGCGATCCGCGAACACCGGGGAGCTGTTTTTT,CSAKRSANTGELFF
TRBV7-2,TRBJ2-3,TRBD2,.,15,TGTGCCAGCAGCTCATTCCTAGCGGTGATTGGTACGCAGTATTTT,CASSSFLAVIGTQYF
TRBV20-1,TRBJ2-1,TRBD2,few,15,TGCAGTGCTAGGAAGCTGACTAGCGGGGGCAATGAGCAGTTCTTC,CSARKLTSGGNEQFF
TRBV9,TRBJ1-4,.,.,15,TGTGCCAGCAGCGTAGGAGGGAGGACTAATGAAAAACTGTTTTTT,CASSVGGRTNEKLFF
TRBV7-9,TRBJ2-1,TRBD2,.,16,TGTGCCAGCAGCTTATGGCAGCGGGAGAAGACGGATGAGCAGTTCTTC,CASSLWQREKTDEQFF
TRBV27,TRBJ1-1,.,.,15,TGTGCCAGCAGTCTTCGGCAGGTCGATAGCACTGAAGCTTTCTTT,CASSLRQVDSTEAFF
TRBV7-2,TRBJ2-1,TRBD2,few,13,TGTGCCAGCAGCCCCTGGGCGGGGGGTGAGCAGTTCTTC,CASSPWAGGEQFF
TRBV29-1,TRBJ1-1,.,.,13,TGCAGCGTCCAACAGCAGATGAACACTGAAGCTTTCTTT,CSVQQQMNTEAFF
TRBV5-6,TRBJ1-5,TRBD1,.,16,TGTGCCAGCAGCTCCGATCGGGACAGGGGATCTCAGCCCCAGCATTTT,CASSSDRDRGSQPQHF
TRBV5-1,TRBJ2-1,TRBD2,few,15,TGCGCCAGCAGCTTCATCACTAGCGGGAGGCCAGAGCAGTTCTTC,CASSFITSGRPEQFF
TRBV29-1,TRBJ1-4,TRBD1,few,18,TGCAGCGTTGAAGATCCAGGGACAGGGTCTCATCTTCGTGAAAAACTGTTTTTT,CSVEDPGTGSHLREKLFF
TRBV5-1,TRBJ2-3,.,few,15,TGCGCCAGCAGCTATGGACGGGGAATGGCGGATACGCAGTATTTT,CASSYGRGMADTQYF
TRBV7-9,TRBJ1-1,.,.,14,TGTGCCAGCAGCTTAGTCCCTCAAGACAGAGAAGCTTTCTTT,CASSLVPQDREAFF
TRBV7-9,TRBJ2-1,.,few,14,TGTGCCAGCAGCTCCGGTCGGCGGGAAGGTGAGCAGTTCTTC,CASSSGRREGEQFF
TRBV6-1,TRBJ2-3,.,.,17,TGTGCCAGCAGGAATGGGGGGAGTAGGTTCAGGACAGATACGCAGTATTTT,CASRNGGSRFRTDTQYF
TRBV6-1,TRBJ2-1,TRBD2,.,16,TGTGCCAGCAGCGCCTTAGCGGGGGGCCCTTACAATGAGCAGTTCTTC,CASSALAGGPYNEQFF
TRBV29-1,TRBJ2-3,TRBD2,many,13,TGCAGCTCCGGACTAGCGGGAACGTTGACGCAGTATTTT,CSSGLAGTLTQYF
TRBV27,TRBJ2-1,.,few,14,TGTGCCACGTCCAGAGCGGTCTCCAACAATGAGCAGTTCTTC,CATSRAVSNNEQFF
TRBV14,TRBJ2-3,.,.,17,TGTGCCAGCAGCTTCGCTTTCCAAGCGGTCCGCACAGATACGCAGTATTTT,CASSFAFQAVRTDTQYF
TRBV13,TRBJ2-7,.,few,17,TGTGCCAGCAGCTTAGTAGGGTGGGGGAGCGACGACTACGAGCAGTACTTC,CASSLVGWGSDDYEQYF
TRBV15,TRBJ2-1,TRBD2,.,20,TGTGCCACCAGCAGAGATAACGTGCCTGGGACTAGCGGGAGGGCCGTTGAGCAGTTCTTC,CATSRDNVPGTSGRAVEQFF
TRBV10-3,TRBJ2-1,.,few,12,TGTGCCATCAGGGCGGGACAGTATGAGCAGTTCTTC,CAIRAGQYEQFF
TRBV6-5,TRBJ2-1,TRBD1,.,14,TGTGCCAGCACCGGACAGGGCTCGGGCAATGAGCAGTTCTTC,CASTGQGSGNEQFF
TRBV7-9,TRBJ2-5,.,few,13,TGTGCCAGCAGCGGTAGGGATGGGGAGACCCAGTACTTC,CASSGRDGETQYF
TRBV5-1,TRBJ2-1,.,.,15,TGCGCCAGCAGCTATCAGGTGTCCGCCTACAATGAGCAGTTCTTC,CASSYQVSAYNEQFF
TRBV10-2,TRBJ1-1,.,few,15,TGCGCCAGCAGTCGAACAGGGAGAGAGGACACTGAAGCTTTCTTT,CASSRTGREDTEAFF
TRBV7-9,TRBJ1-1,.,.,14,TGTGCCAGCAGCTTAACCATGTCCCTAACTGAAGCTTTCTTT,CASSLTMSLTEAFF
TRBV7-3,TRBJ2-2,TRBD1,.,15,TGTGCCAGCAGCACAGACAGGGGAAGTGGCGGGGAGCTGTTTTTT,CASSTDRGSGGELFF
TRBV6-1,TRBJ2-1,.,few,15,TGTGCCAGCAGTGAAGCAGCGCGGCGCGGCAATGAGCAGTTCTTC,CASSEAARRGNEQFF
TRBV7-9,TRBJ1-2,.,few,15,TGTGCCAGCAGCTCCTACGACACTGCTAACTATGGCTACACCTTC,CASSSYDTANYGYTF
TRBV5-1,TRBJ2-1,.,few,14,TGCGCCAGCAGCTTCCGGGGCATCAACAATGAGCAGTTCTTC,CASSFRGINNEQFF
TRBV6-1,TRBJ2-7,TRBD2,few,14,TGTGCCAGCACCAAACTAGCGGGAACCTACGAGCAGTACTTC,CASTKLAGTYEQYF
TRBV20-1,TRBJ2-5,TRBD2,few,14,TGCAGTGCTCCCCGGCCGGGGGGGCGGGAGACCCAGTACTTC,CSAPRPGGRETQYF
TRBV20-1,TRBJ2-7,.,few,14,TGCAGTGCCCTGACTAGAGGAGAGCCCTTTGGGCAGTACTTC,CSALTRGEPFGQYF
TRBV5-1,TRBJ2-5,.,.,13,TGCGCCAGCAGCCTACAGGGTTTCGAGACCCAGTACTTC,CASSLQGFETQYF
TRBV20-1,TRBJ1-1,.,many,12,TGCAGTGCCCCATCCCGGGCCCCTGAAGCTTTCTTT,CSAPSRAPEAFF
TRBV18,TRBJ2-1,.,.,15,TGTGCCAGCTCACGGACCCTTGACGCCTACAATGAGCAGTTCTTC,CASSRTLDAYNEQFF
TRBV5-1,TRBJ2-3,TRBD1,.,15,TGCGCCAGCAGCCGACAGGGGATTGGCACAGATACGCGGTATTTT,CASSRQGIGTDTRYF
TRBV7-8,TRBJ2-3,.,few,17,TGTGCCAGCAGCCCCGGACCTTATCCAGGTTCGTGGGATACGCAGTATTTT,CASSPGPYPGSWDTQYF
TRBV20-1,TRBJ2-1,.,many,14,TGCAGTGCCTCCCCCGGCAGGATTTACAATGAGCAGTTCTTC,CSASPGRIYNEQFF
TRBV20-1,TRBJ1-1,.,.,13,TGCAGTGCTCTACTGGGGGCAAACACTGAAGCTTTCTTT,CSALLGANTEAFF
TRBV7-3,TRBJ2-3,.,.,13,TGTGCCAGCAGCTTGGCGGCGACCCATACGCAGTATTTT,CASSLAATHTQYF
TRBV20-1,TRBJ2-1,TRBD2,.,15,TGCAGTGCCCAACTAGCGGAGGTCGCAAGGGGGGAGCAGTTCTTC,CSAQLAEVARGEQFF
TRBV10-3,TRBJ1-2,.,few,13,TGTGCCATCAAGGGGCAGGAAGTCTATGGCTACACCTTC,CAIKGQEVYGYTF
TRBV9,TRBJ1-2,.,many,14,TGTGCCAGCAGCGTAGCCGGGCAAGTCTATGGCTACACCTTC,CASSVAGQVYGYTF
TRBV12-3/TRBV12-4,TRBJ1-6,.,.,15,TGTGCCAGCAGTTTATCGGGGACTTATAATTCACCCCTCCACTTT,CASSLSGTYNSPLHF